The 27 T cell receptor beta chains below all came from one sample that was sequenced in a study of Graves' ophthalmopathy and Graves' hyperthyroidism. CDR3 regions of TCR beta were amplified from RNA transcripts. The authors performed first-round RT-PCR with HTBI primers and then a second-round multiplex PCR. MiXCR, run by TCRdb on the multiplex PCR reads, gives a single entry per CDR3 protein. The sample carries 400,000 to 450,000 distinct CDR3 sequences, around a fifth recorded once. The sequenced sample was peripheral blood. Receptors were obtained from a woman under 30 with stable Graves' hyperthyroidism.

This clonotype was picked up many times. The rearrangement joins TRBV7-9 to TRBJ2-3; D gene unclear. The CDR3 runs to 14 residues. Germline V CDR1 and CDR2: SEHNR, FQNEAQ (reference sequence). V was cut by 0 bases and J by 4 bases, with 8 bases left in between. CDR3 in amino acids: CASSLALQPDTQYF. CDR3 bases: TGTGCCAGCAGCTTAGCCCTGCAGCCAGATACGCAGTATTTT.

J is TRBJ2-1 and V is TRBV6-1; D is unresolved. Trimming left V 7 bases short and J 5 bases short, with 9 bases between. The CDR3 has 12 amino acids. The germline CDR1 and CDR2 sequences are MNHNS and SASEGT. In DNA, the CDR3 is TGTGCCAGCAACCAATTAGACAATGAGCAGTTCTTC. It translates to CASNQLDNEQFF.

This clonotype was recorded at least ten times. The chain recombines TRBV19 with TRBJ1-5; D unresolved. CDR3 length: 13 amino acids. Germline V gene lookup returns CDR1 LNHDA and CDR2 SQIVND (reference sequence). Trimming took off 3 bases at V and 7 bases at J, with 10 bases between the two ends. The DNA for the CDR3 is TGTGCCAGTAGTATGGAGGTCGACCAGCCCCAGCATTTT. Its translation is CASSMEVDQPQHF. The full variable domain, in which reference TRBV19 and TRBJ1-5 provide the parts outside the CDR3, is DGGITQSPKYLFRKEGQNVTLSCEQNLNHDAMYWYRQDPGQGLRLIYYSQIVNDFQKGDIAEGYSVSREKKESFPLTVTSAQKNPTAFYLCASSMEVDQPQHFGDGTRLSIL.

This clonotype was counted only a few times. The rearrangement links TRBV27 to TRBJ1-1; D remains ambiguous. Trimming pared 5 bases from V and 3 bases from J, leaving 22 bases between. Germline-derived CDR1 and CDR2 are MNHEY and SMNVEV (reference sequence). The CDR3 sequence is 17 residues long. The CDR3 DNA reads TGTGCCAGCAGTGCGTCAGGAGGCGGGGAGCCTTACACTGAAGCTTTCTTT. The encoded protein is CASSASGGGEPYTEAFF.

This clonotype has only one observation. CDR3 nucleotide sequence: TGTGCCAGCAGCCCCGAGACAGGGGGCGAGAGCACTGAAGCTTTCTTT. It codes for CASSPETGGESTEAFF. J is TRBJ1-1 and V is TRBV4-2; TRBD1 agrees at 10 bases. Germline assignment: CDR1 LGHNA and CDR2 YNFKEQ. The CDR3 is 16 amino acids. V gave up 4 bases and J gave up 4 bases; unmatched junction bases: 9.

This clonotype occurred many times. The chain recombines TRBV5-1 with TRBJ2-5, with 8 bases that match TRBD1. The CDR3 sequence is 14 residues long. After removal of 4 bases from V and 5 bases from J, the junction contained 7 bases not matched to a gene. Germline V lookup: CDR1 SGHRS, CDR2 YFSETQ. This CDR3 is CASSTSGGWETQYF. The CDR3, as DNA: TGCGCCAGCAGCACCTCAGGGGGCTGGGAGACCCAGTACTTC.

This clonotype has at least ten counts. The chain couples TRBV10-3 to TRBJ1-5; D ambiguous. Trimming took off 9 bases at V and 0 bases at J, with 6 bases between the two ends. Germline V lookup: CDR1 ENHRY, CDR2 SYGVKD. The CDR3 consists of 12 residues. The DNA for the CDR3 is TGTGCCATTGCCGCTAGCAATCAGCCCCAGCATTTT. This gives the protein CAIAASNQPQHF.

The V gene is TRBV6-1, the J gene TRBJ1-1, with 7 bases lining up with TRBD1. The CDR3 consists of 15 residues. Germline V gene sequence: CDR1 MNHNS, CDR2 SASEGT. The V gene end was trimmed by 9 bases and the J gene end by 1 base; junction bases not matched to a gene: 11. CDR3 loop: CAREERDSQNTEAFF. Here the CDR3 DNA reads TGTGCCAGAGAAGAAAGGGACAGCCAGAACACTGAAGCTTTCTTT.

This rearrangement joins TRBV25-1 to TRBJ2-5, with 7 bases matching TRBD1. CDR1 and CDR2 (germline): MGHDK, SYGVNS. Germline trimming cut 6 bases from V and 7 bases from J; bases unmatched to any gene: 8. The CDR3 runs to 13 residues. The CDR3 loop is CASRTGYRGTQYF. CDR3 coding DNA: TGTGCCAGCAGGACAGGGTATCGAGGGACCCAGTACTTC.

This clonotype was observed many times. The chain has TRBV7-2 and TRBJ2-4; D is undetermined. The CDR3 covers 15 residues. Trimming left V 1 base short and J 5 bases short, with 12 bases between. Germline CDR1 is SGHTA and CDR2 is FQGNSA. The CDR3 nucleotides are TGTGCCAGCAGCTTAGGATTTCAAATCCAAAACATTCAGTACTTC. Translating gives CASSLGFQIQNIQYF.

The table lists this clonotype with many counts. J is TRBJ2-7 and V is TRBV20-1; no firm D call. CDR1 DFQATT and CDR2 SNEGSKA come from the germline V gene (reference sequence). V was trimmed by 2 bases and J by 2 bases, leaving 13 bases between them. This CDR3 contains 14 residues. The CDR3 region has the DNA TGCAGTGCTAGAAGGCAGTCCATAACCTACGAGCAGTACTTC. Translation: CSARRQSITYEQYF.

This clonotype appeared a single time. At one of its ends the junction is not consistent with the germline gene, which may arise from a read error. The chain has TRBV28 and TRBJ2-7; D remains ambiguous. Germline-derived CDR1 and CDR2 are MDHEN and SYDVKM. The CDR3 spans 12 residues. The CDR3 spells CASSFPSYEQDF. The CDR3 DNA reads as TGTGCCAGCAGTTTCCCAAGCTACGAGCAGGACTTC.

This clonotype was recorded many times. This chain links TRBV6-5 with TRBJ2-6; TRBD1 agrees at 9 bases. The CDR3 is 16 amino acids. Germline V gene data show CDR1 as MNHEY and CDR2 as SVGAGI. Trimming took 6 bases from V and 3 from J; bases not matched to a gene: 6. CDR3 loop: CASRGQGTGGANVLTF. The CDR3 DNA follows: TGTGCCAGCAGGGGACAGGGAACAGGTGGGGCCAACGTCCTGACTTTC.

This clonotype was detected ten times or more. V is TRBV20-1 and J is TRBJ1-1, with 10 nucleotides matching TRBD1. The V gene end was trimmed by 4 bases and the J gene end by 6 bases; junction bases not matched to a gene: 5. Germline CDR1 is DFQATT and CDR2 is SNEGSKA (reference sequence). The CDR3 has 13 amino acids. The DNA for the CDR3 is TGCAGTGCTAACCGGGACAGGGGTTCTGAAGCTTTCTTT. It yields the protein CSANRDRGSEAFF.

This clonotype has ten or more counts. The chain combines TRBV20-1 with TRBJ1-1, with 9 bases lining up with TRBD1. CDR1 is DFQATT and CDR2 is SNEGSKA in the germline V gene (reference sequence). The CDR3 spans 16 residues. V gave up 4 bases and J gave up 3 bases; unmatched junction bases: 12. This chain's CDR3 is CSATPDRGAMHTEAFF. The CDR3 nucleotides read TGCAGTGCTACCCCGGACAGGGGCGCCATGCACACTGAAGCTTTCTTT.

In this sample, this clonotype turned up many times. The chain links TRBV10-3 to TRBJ1-5, with D tentatively TRBD1 (5 bases). From germline, CDR1 is ENHRY and CDR2 SYGVKD. V lost 0 bases to trimming and J lost 7 bases, with 19 bases between them. This CDR3 comprises 17 residues. In nucleotides, the CDR3 is TGTGCCATCAGTGAGTCGATCGGGTCGGGGGATGGACAGCCCCAGCATTTT. Translated: CAISESIGSGDGQPQHF.

The table lists this clonotype with many counts. Germline is not matched at one junction end, which may reflect a read error. The chain uses TRBV27 and TRBJ2-4; D is uncertain. Germline V gene data show CDR1 as MNHEY and CDR2 as SMNVEV (reference sequence). The CDR3 extends over 15 amino acids. For the CDR3, the DNA is TGTGCCAGCAGTTTACGCCCGTGGGCCAAAAACATTAAGTACTTC. It specifies CASSLRPWAKNIKYF.

Concerning this clonotype: It may be a read error: a sequence one base away is much more abundant. The rearrangement joins TRBV19 to TRBJ2-7, with D maybe TRBD2 (5 bases). Trimming took 8 bases from V and 2 from J, leaving 19 bases between them. CDR1 LNHDA and CDR2 SQIVND come from the germline V gene (reference sequence). The CDR3 is 15 residues long. The CDR3 DNA sequence: TGTGCCAGTGCCCTAAGCGGAGCGGAGCCCTACGAGCAGTACTTC. Amino acid sequence: CASALSGAEPYEQYF.

There are many counts of this clonotype. The J gene is TRBJ1-2, the V gene TRBV7-3; weak D call: TRBD1 (6 bases). The length of the CDR3 is 16 residues. V gave up 2 bases and J gave up 1 base, with 14 bases separating them. The germline V gene encodes CDR1 SGHTA and CDR2 FQGTGA. The CDR3 coding sequence is TGTGCCAGCAGCTTAGTCGGGACACAACGTAACTATGGCTACACCTTC. This gives the protein CASSLVGTQRNYGYTF.

This clonotype was observed at least ten times. The chain joins TRBV20-1 to TRBJ1-1, with TRBD1 as a possible D gene (6 bases). From germline, CDR1 is DFQATT and CDR2 SNEGSKA (reference sequence). The CDR3 consists of 14 residues. V was cut by 5 bases and J by 3 bases, with 16 bases left in between. Here the CDR3 reads CSADTGAGDTEAFF. The CDR3 DNA is TGCAGTGCTGATACCGGGGCAGGGGACACTGAAGCTTTCTTT.

This clonotype has ten or more counts. This chain links TRBV29-1 with TRBJ1-1; D not resolved. The CDR3 has 13 amino acids. Trimming took 3 bases from V and 4 from J, leaving 12 bases between them. Germline V lookup: CDR1 SQVTM, CDR2 ANQGSEA. The CDR3 is CSVEIRGFTEAFF. The CDR3, as DNA: TGCAGCGTTGAGATACGGGGTTTCACTGAAGCTTTCTTT.

This clonotype appeared many times. This chain uses TRBV7-8 with TRBJ1-1; D is possibly TRBD1 (5 bases). CDR1 is SGHVS and CDR2 is FQNEAQ in the germline V gene. The CDR3 covers 14 residues. The V and J ends lost 0 bases and 3 bases respectively, with 8 bases between them. CDR3 nucleotide sequence: TGTGCCAGCAGCTTAGCAGGGGCGGACACTGAAGCTTTCTTT. This codes for CASSLAGADTEAFF. The variable domain in full, completed from reference TRBV7-8 and TRBJ1-1, reads GAGVSQSPRYKVAKRGQDVALRCDPISGHVSLFWYQQALGQGPEFLTYFQNEAQLDKSGLPSDRFFAERPEGSVSTLKIQRTQQEDSAVYLCASSLAGADTEAFFGQGTRLTVV.

This clonotype was observed a handful of times. The chain uses TRBV20-1 and TRBJ2-5; D call uncertain. Germline loops: CDR1 DFQATT, CDR2 SNEGSKA (reference sequence). The CDR3 totals 14 residues. Trimming stripped 2 bases from V and 4 bases from J, with 14 bases between. CDR3 DNA: TGCAGTGCTAGATCTTTAGCTCCCGGAGAGACCCAGTACTTC. Its protein is CSARSLAPGETQYF.

This clonotype was counted ten times or more. The chain is built from TRBV6-5 and TRBJ2-7; no firm D call. The CDR3 covers 17 residues. Trimming took off 0 bases at V and 1 base at J, with 16 bases between the two ends. Germline V gene sequence: CDR1 MNHEY, CDR2 SVGAGI. The CDR3 loop is CASSYSGVEPLSYEQYF. The CDR3 DNA follows: TGTGCCAGCAGTTACTCAGGCGTAGAACCCCTTTCCTACGAGCAGTACTTC.

Many counts were recorded for this clonotype. This may be a read error: a much more frequent sequence differs by one nucleotide. The chain links TRBV2 to TRBJ1-1, with TRBD1 matching 11 bases. The CDR3 sequence is 16 residues long. V shed 6 bases and J 4 bases; nucleotides not matched to a gene: 10. Germline lookup yields CDR1 SNHLY and CDR2 FYNNEI. CDR3 protein: CASRGGQGEMSTEAFF. Written as DNA, the CDR3 is TGTGCCAGCAGGGGGGGACAGGGGGAAATGAGCACTGAAGCTTTCTTT.

Ten or more counts support this clonotype. This chain connects TRBV6-1 to TRBJ1-2; tentative D call: TRBD1 (5 bases). CDR1 and CDR2 (germline): MNHNS, SASEGT. The CDR3 covers 14 residues. The V end was cut by 4 bases, the J end by 5 bases, with 14 bases between. The CDR3 region has the DNA TGTGCCAGCAGTGCGACGGGGGTCATATATGGCTACACCTTC. It specifies CASSATGVIYGYTF.

The genes are TRBV6-2 or TRBV6-3 and TRBJ2-5; 11 bases fit TRBD2. Per germline, CDR1 MNHEY and CDR2 SVGEGT. Trimming cost V 2 bases and J 4 bases; bases outside gene matches: 3. This CDR3 is 15 amino acids long. The CDR3 loop is CASSYHLAGGETQYF. In nucleotides, the CDR3 is TGTGCCAGCAGTTACCACCTAGCGGGAGGAGAGACCCAGTACTTC.